This T cell receptor beta chain was found in a study of blood T cell repertoires in COVID-19. Study information: Samples taken during acute and convalescent COVID-19 were collected in the United States, Italy and Spain.

Study members were between about 18 and 95 years old and lived in 20 to 25 US regions. Looked up from germline, CDR1 is SGHRS and CDR2 is YFSETQ. The CDR3 sequence is 15 residues long. Trimming took 6 bases from V and 0 from J; bases not matched to a gene: 8. Authors' data handling: Researchers report that nucleated cell counts were estimated from reference gene primer amplification. Only in-frame clones appear in the TCRdb table, and some are missing; sequencing was by immunoSEQ multiplex PCR. The V and J calls and clone size are taken from that table; D and trimming were inferred from the DNA. This repertoire shows roughly 290,000 clones, around 90% found once; its top ten account for about 1.7%. In this sample, this clone turned up once.

V and J are TRBV5-1 and TRBJ2-7; 8 bases agree with TRBD1. What was sequenced was PBMCs or T cells enriched from blood (not recorded which). This receptor was obtained from a woman aged 40 to 50 who had recovered from COVID-19. The CDR3 region is CASKSLQGGSYEQYF. The CDR3 DNA sequence: TGCGCCAGCAAGAGTTTACAGGGGGGCTCCTACGAGCAGTACTTC.